Below, 20 T cell receptor beta chains from the same sample are listed, as sequenced in a study of T cell responses to AZD1222 COVID-19 vaccine. The protocol was immunoSEQ multiplex PCR, while the TCRdb copy is restricted to in-frame clones and leaves out a portion. Of about 110,000 clones in the sample, about 88% were seen once. This sample comprised peripheral blood, obtained on day 0 of AZD1222 vaccination. Receptor source: an adult in good health.

The genes are TRBV7-9 and TRBJ2-7, with 9 bases fitting TRBD1. Germline loops: CDR1 SEHNR, CDR2 FQNEAQ (reference sequence). This CDR3 comprises 14 residues. Losses at the gene ends were 5 bases for V and 5 bases for J; bases not matched to a gene: 7. The DNA for the CDR3 is TGTGCCAGCAGCGGGACAGGGAGCTACGACGAGCAGTACTTC. Translated, it gives CASSGTGSYDEQYF.

CDR3 region: CASSRDRGFSYEQYF. The DNA of the CDR3 is TGTGCCAGCAGCCGTGACAGGGGATTCTCCTACGAGCAGTACTTC. The chain is built from TRBV6-5 and TRBJ2-7; 8 bases map to TRBD1. The CDR3 extends over 15 amino acids. The germline V gene encodes CDR1 MNHEY and CDR2 SVGAGI. The ends lost 6 bases at V and 0 bases at J; junction bases unmatched: 7.

The rearrangement links TRBV30 to TRBJ1-2, with D uncertain. Between the trimmed V and J ends, which lost 0 bases and 2 bases, there was a span of 13 bases. The CDR3 spans 15 residues. Germline CDR1 GTSNPN, CDR2 SVGIG (reference sequence). CDR3 nucleotides: TGTGCCTGGAGTGTATTGGGCCAAGCCAACTATGGCTACACCTTC. It translates to CAWSVLGQANYGYTF.

V is TRBV2 and J is TRBJ1-4; no clear D. This CDR3 is built from 13 residues. Germline V gives CDR1 SNHLY, CDR2 FYNNEI. Trimming removed 3 bases at V and 8 bases at J, with 10 bases between. DNA for the CDR3: TGTGCCAGCAGTGAGGACCATAGCGAAAAACTGTTTTTT. Translated, it gives CASSEDHSEKLFF.

The chain recombines TRBV2 with TRBJ1-4; no firm D call. Trimming left V 3 bases short and J 3 bases short, with 11 bases between. The CDR3 runs to 15 residues. Looked up from germline, CDR1 is SNHLY and CDR2 is FYNNEI. The CDR3 DNA follows: TGTGCCAGCAGTGATAGGGATTTGGCTAATGAAAAACTGTTTTTT. It encodes CASSDRDLANEKLFF.

This rearrangement joins TRBV5-1 to TRBJ1-4, with TRBD1 matching 7 bases. The CDR3 is 17 amino acids. The germline CDR1 and CDR2 sequences are SGHRS and YFSETQ. V lost 6 bases to trimming and J lost 7 bases; unmatched junction nucleotides: 18. The DNA for the CDR3 is TGCGCCAGCACCCCAGGGGGGACAAGACCCGGGGGTGAAAAACTGTTTTTT. Protein sequence: CASTPGGTRPGGEKLFF.

The J gene is TRBJ2-1, the V gene TRBV2; unclear D gene. Looked up from germline, CDR1 is SNHLY and CDR2 is FYNNEI. The ends were cut back, 2 bases at V and 6 bases at J, with 14 bases in the middle. The CDR3 covers 15 residues. The chain's CDR3 is CASSETDSRGNEQFF. The CDR3 DNA sequence: TGTGCCAGCAGTGAAACAGATTCCCGAGGCAATGAGCAGTTCTTC.

The V gene is TRBV15, the J gene TRBJ1-1, with D hard to call. The V end was cut by 3 bases, the J end by 3 bases, with 14 bases between. CDR1 is LNHNV and CDR2 is YYDKDF in the germline V gene (reference sequence). The CDR3 covers 15 residues. The CDR3 reads CATSRPQTLDTEAFF. CDR3 in DNA: TGTGCCACCAGCAGGCCCCAAACCCTGGACACTGAAGCTTTCTTT.

This chain connects TRBV7-9 to TRBJ1-5; TRBD1 is a possible D gene (5 bases). The CDR3 consists of 14 residues. The germline CDR1 and CDR2 sequences are SEHNR and FQNEAQ (reference sequence). V lost 5 bases and J 4 bases, leaving 12 bases between the germline ends. The CDR3 DNA follows: TGTGCCAGCAGCCTGGCGGGGGGAAATCAGCCCCAGCATTTT. This codes for CASSLAGGNQPQHF.

V is TRBV7-8 and J is TRBJ1-2; D possibly corresponds to TRBD1 (5 bases). Germline V lookup: CDR1 SGHVS, CDR2 FQNEAQ. The V and J ends lost 6 bases and 7 bases respectively, with 18 bases between them. The CDR3 consists of 14 residues. The CDR3 sequence: CASRWDVGTGGYTF. The CDR3 bases are TGTGCCAGCAGATGGGACGTTGGGACGGGTGGCTACACCTTC. The full variable domain, completed using reference TRBV7-8 and TRBJ1-2, is GAGVSQSPRYKVAKRGQDVALRCDPISGHVSLFWYQQALGQGPEFLTYFQNEAQLDKSGLPSDRFFAERPEGSVSTLKIQRTQQEDSAVYLCASRWDVGTGGYTFGSGTRLTVV.

This clone came up once. V and J are TRBV3-1 (or the pseudogene TRBV3-2) and TRBJ1-1; a possible D gene is TRBD1 (6 bases). The CDR3 is 12 amino acids. V gave up 5 bases and J gave up 10 bases, with 14 bases separating them. CDR1 and CDR2 (germline): LGHDT, YNNKEL (reference sequence). For the CDR3, the DNA is TGTGCCAGCAGCAGGGGGGGGGTTGGAGCTTTCTTT. This translates into CASSRGGVGAFF.

The chain has TRBV10-3 and TRBJ2-1, with unresolved D. The CDR3 sequence is 18 residues long. CDR1 is ENHRY, CDR2 SYGVKD, per germline. Trimming removed 0 bases at V and 2 bases at J, with 17 bases between. Here the CDR3 reads CAISESLAAESTYNEQFF. The CDR3 DNA reads TGTGCCATCAGTGAGTCTCTGGCAGCCGAGAGCACCTACAATGAGCAGTTCTTC.

This chain links TRBV5-1 with TRBJ2-1; D remains unclear. With 4 bases removed from V and 5 bases from J, the gap between germline ends came to 4 bases. CDR1 SGHRS and CDR2 YFSETQ come from the germline V gene. This CDR3 has 11 residues. The CDR3 is CASSLHNEQFF. The CDR3 DNA is TGCGCCAGCAGCCTCCACAATGAGCAGTTCTTC.

V and J are TRBV5-5 and TRBJ1-1, with D possibly TRBD1 on 6 matching bases. In germline, CDR1 is SGHKS, CDR2 YYEKEE (reference sequence). CDR3 length: 16 residues. Trimming pared 4 bases from V and 5 bases from J, leaving 21 bases between. CDR3 in DNA: TGTGCCAGCAGCCCCCTGCCGGGAAGGGGGATTACTGAAGCTTTCTTT. This encodes CASSPLPGRGITEAFF.

This clone has just a few counts. The chain uses TRBV6-2 or TRBV6-3 and TRBJ2-3; 8 bases agree with TRBD2. Germline trimming cut 6 bases from V and 7 bases from J; bases unmatched to any gene: 9. From germline, CDR1 is MNHEY and CDR2 SVGEGT. This CDR3 comprises 14 residues. The CDR3 loop is CASSPAGEAHTQYF. The CDR3, as DNA: TGTGCCAGCAGCCCAGCGGGAGAGGCGCATACGCAGTATTTT.

The chain recombines TRBV5-1 with TRBJ2-5; D is unclear. The CDR3 has 14 residues. With 4 bases removed from V and 3 bases from J, the gap between germline ends came to 13 bases. Germline V gives CDR1 SGHRS, CDR2 YFSETQ. The chain's CDR3 is CASSRMGSEETQYF. CDR3 nucleotide sequence: TGCGCCAGCAGCCGCATGGGCTCGGAAGAGACCCAGTACTTC. Combining the CDR3 with reference TRBV5-1 and TRBJ2-5 gives the whole variable domain KAGVTQTPRYLIKTRGQQVTLSCSPISGHRSVSWYQQTPGQGLQFLFEYFSETQRNKGNFPGRFSGRQFSNSRSEMNVSTLELGDSALYLCASSRMGSEETQYFGPGTRLLVL.

The chain employs TRBV7-2 and TRBJ1-2; unclear D gene. The length of the CDR3 is 12 residues. Germline CDR1 is SGHTA and CDR2 is FQGNSA. V gave up 3 bases and J gave up 8 bases, with 10 bases separating them. The CDR3 region is CASSFGPRGYTF. CDR3 coding DNA: TGTGCCAGCAGCTTCGGACCTCGGGGCTACACCTTC.

The rearrangement links TRBV5-6 to TRBJ1-2; a possible D gene is TRBD1 (6 bases). The CDR3 has 14 residues. Germline-derived CDR1 and CDR2 are SGHDT and YYEEEE. Trimming removed 0 bases at V and 2 bases at J, with 8 bases between. The CDR3 region has the DNA TGTGCCAGCAGCTTGGACAGGGAGAACTATGGCTACACCTTC. Protein product: CASSLDRENYGYTF.

The chain has TRBV5-1 and TRBJ2-6; D perhaps matches TRBD1 (5 bases). Trimming pared 7 bases from V and 0 bases from J, leaving 8 bases between. The CDR3 extends over 14 amino acids. Germline V gene lookup returns CDR1 SGHRS and CDR2 YFSETQ. CDR3 in DNA: TGCGCCAGCTCCGACAGCTCTGGGGCCAACGTCCTGACTTTC. This codes for CASSDSSGANVLTF.

The V gene is TRBV3-1 (or the pseudogene TRBV3-2), the J gene TRBJ2-7; D is unresolved. The V and J ends lost 0 bases and 2 bases respectively, with 11 bases between them. Germline CDR1 is LGHDT and CDR2 is YNNKEL (reference sequence). There are 15 residues in the CDR3. The CDR3 DNA reads TGTGCCAGCAGCCAAGATCTAGTCAGTACCTACGAGCAGTACTTC. This codes for CASSQDLVSTYEQYF.